One sample yielded the 12 T cell receptor beta chains listed below, sequenced in a study of OX40 agonist ivuxolimab in advanced cancers. Assay: immunoSEQ multiplex PCR; the TCRdb copy retains only in-frame clones and omits some. The repertoire holds about 70,000 clones, approximately 78% seen once, with about 5.4% in the top ten. The sequenced sample was CD4+ or CD8+ T cells sorted from blood, obtained in a trial of the OX40 agonist ivuxolimab. The receptor source for this set is an adult with an advanced solid tumor such as melanoma, head and neck, liver or kidney cancer.

This clone was detected only a few times. This sequence joins TRBV7-3 and TRBJ2-3, with TRBD1 matching 8 bases. Germline V lookup: CDR1 SGHTA, CDR2 FQGTGA. The CDR3 loop spans 17 amino acids. J was trimmed by 3 bases and V by 1 base; bases with no gene match: 9. The CDR3 DNA is TGTGCCAGCAGCTTAAGGCCGAACACAGGGGGGACAGATACGCAGTATTTT. Its protein is CASSLRPNTGGTDTQYF.

The chain links TRBV4-1 to TRBJ2-7; 10 bases are a match to TRBD2. The trim removed 2 bases at V and 5 bases at J, leaving 12 bases unmatched. The germline V gene encodes CDR1 MGHRA and CDR2 YSYEKL. This CDR3 spans 17 amino acids. The CDR3 region has the DNA TGCGCCAGCAGCCAACTTACAGCGGGAGGGCCGATTAACGAGCAGTACTTC. It encodes CASSQLTAGGPINEQYF.

This clone occurred once. V is TRBV6-5 and J is TRBJ1-1; D might be TRBD1 (6 bases). V dropped 8 bases and J dropped 4 bases, with 8 bases sitting between them. The CDR3 has 11 residues. From germline, CDR1 is MNHEY and CDR2 SVGAGI. As DNA, the CDR3 is TGTGCCAGCTCAGGGGCCACTGAAGCTTTCTTT. As protein: CASSGATEAFF.

V and J are TRBV5-1 and TRBJ2-1; D might be TRBD1 (5 bases). Germline V gene sequence: CDR1 SGHRS, CDR2 YFSETQ. The CDR3 runs 14 residues. Deletions cut 4 bases from V and 5 bases from J, with 13 bases between. The CDR3 spells CASSVNVGDNEQFF. The CDR3 DNA reads TGCGCCAGCAGCGTAAATGTAGGGGACAATGAGCAGTTCTTC. Based on the CDR3 plus reference TRBV5-1 and TRBJ2-1, the full variable domain is KAGVTQTPRYLIKTRGQQVTLSCSPISGHRSVSWYQQTPGQGLQFLFEYFSETQRNKGNFPGRFSGRQFSNSRSEMNVSTLELGDSALYLCASSVNVGDNEQFFGPGTRLTVL.

The chain employs TRBV28 and TRBJ1-4; 9 positions match TRBD1. The CDR3 has 17 amino acids. V lost 5 bases, J lost 2 bases, and 9 bases stayed unmatched. Per germline, CDR1 MDHEN and CDR2 SYDVKM. Written as DNA, the CDR3 is TGTGCCAGCAGTGGCAGGGGACAGGGAAGGACTAATGAAAAACTGTTTTTT. The encoded protein is CASSGRGQGRTNEKLFF.

This chain connects TRBV5-1 to TRBJ1-5, with D unresolved. Germline V gene sequence: CDR1 SGHRS, CDR2 YFSETQ. The V and J ends lost 4 bases and 2 bases respectively, with 10 bases between them. The CDR3 contains 14 residues. For the CDR3, the DNA is TGCGCCAGCAGCCATGAAGGAGGCAATCAGCCCCAGCATTTT. Amino acid sequence: CASSHEGGNQPQHF.

V gene TRBV9 combines with J gene TRBJ2-2; D may be TRBD1 or TRBD2 (5 bases each). This CDR3 has 16 amino acids. Trimming removed 3 bases from V and 6 bases from J, with 18 bases in between. CDR1 is SGDLS, CDR2 YYNGEE, per germline. CDR3 nucleotides: TGTGCCAGCAGCGCTTCACACGGGGCCACTTCCGGGGAGCTGTTTTTT. It encodes CASSASHGATSGELFF.

The CDR3 DNA sequence: TGTGCCAGCAGCTCCCTCCTGGTCTCTGGGGCCAACGTCCTGACTTTC. Translation: CASSSLLVSGANVLTF. This chain connects TRBV7-2 to TRBJ2-6, with unresolved D. The CDR3 sequence is 16 residues long. The V gene's germline CDR1 is SGHTA and CDR2 FQGNSA. Trimming cost V 4 bases and J 0 bases, with 10 bases left between them.

This sequence joins TRBV27 and TRBJ1-5; no firm D call. The V end lost 4 bases, the J end lost 5 bases, and 9 bases lay between the germline ends. The CDR3 contains 13 residues. From germline, CDR1 is MNHEY and CDR2 SMNVEV (reference sequence). The CDR3 bases are TGTGCCAGCAGTTACTCGAGGGATCAGCCCCAGCATTTT. Encoded protein: CASSYSRDQPQHF.

The chain links TRBV7-9 to TRBJ2-7, with no clear D. The V end was cut by 5 bases, the J end by 0 bases, with 14 bases between. Germline CDR1 is SEHNR and CDR2 is FQNEAQ (reference sequence). CDR3 length: 15 amino acids. The CDR3 sequence is CASSRLPFPSYEQYF. The CDR3 DNA is TGTGCCAGCAGCCGTTTGCCCTTCCCCTCCTACGAGCAGTACTTC.

The genes are TRBV28 and TRBJ2-7, with 10 positions matching TRBD2. This CDR3 is built from 15 residues. J gave up 0 bases and V 6 bases, and 5 bases lay outside the gene matches. Germline values: CDR1 MDHEN, CDR2 SYDVKM. The CDR3 DNA sequence: TGTGCCAGCAGCTTAAGACTAGCGGGCTCCTACGAGCAGTACTTC. This translates into CASSLRLAGSYEQYF.

J is TRBJ1-2 and V is TRBV13, with 9 bases identical to TRBD1. This CDR3 is built from 15 residues. V gave up 4 bases and J gave up 4 bases; unmatched junction bases: 7. CDR1 and CDR2 from the germline V gene are PRHDT and FYEKMQ (reference sequence). CDR3 nucleotides: TGTGCCAGCAGCTCCCTGGGACAGGGAACCTATGGCTACACCTTC. The encoded protein is CASSSLGQGTYGYTF.